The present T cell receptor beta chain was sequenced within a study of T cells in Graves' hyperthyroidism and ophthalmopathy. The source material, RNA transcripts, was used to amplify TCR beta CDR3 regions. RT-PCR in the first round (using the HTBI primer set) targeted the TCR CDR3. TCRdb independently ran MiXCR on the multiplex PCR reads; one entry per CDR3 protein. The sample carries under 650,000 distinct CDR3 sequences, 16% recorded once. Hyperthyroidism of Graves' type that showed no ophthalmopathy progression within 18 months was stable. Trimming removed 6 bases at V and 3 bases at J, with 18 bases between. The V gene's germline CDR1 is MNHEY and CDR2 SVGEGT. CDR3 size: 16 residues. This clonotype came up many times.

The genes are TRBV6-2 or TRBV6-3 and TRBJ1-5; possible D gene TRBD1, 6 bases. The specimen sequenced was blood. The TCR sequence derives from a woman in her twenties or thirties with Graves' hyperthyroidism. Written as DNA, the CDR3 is TGTGCCAGCAGCCCAGGGGCGCGGGGGACCAATCAGCCCCAGCATTTT. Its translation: CASSPGARGTNQPQHF.